The following is a T cell receptor (beta chain) sequence with its context. Its specificity is unknown. This record belongs to a study of cytomegalovirus exposure and HLA in healthy donors. Study outcomes and limitations: A later analysis found most CMV-associated TCR beta chains apparently HLA-restricted.

Use of 60 Vbeta and 13 Jbeta primers characterized the PCR. The assay was immunoSEQ multiplex PCR, and TCRdb's table has in-frame clones only and misses some. This sample has 150,000 to 200,000 clones, with roughly three quarters found just once. Germline V gene lookup returns CDR1 SGDLS and CDR2 YYNGEE. Trimming pared 0 bases from V and 5 bases from J, leaving 17 bases between. This CDR3 region has 16 residues. This sequence was found in a woman aged 45-59 years in good health and CMV-seronegative. The source material was PBMCs. The J gene is TRBJ1-1, the V gene TRBV9, with D possibly matching TRBD1 (6 bases). CDR3 region: CASSVVQGILGTEAFF. The CDR3 coding sequence is TGTGCCAGCAGCGTAGTCCAGGGGATACTAGGGACTGAAGCTTTCTTT.